Following are 28 T cell receptor beta chains from one sample sequenced in a study of blood T cells in healthy people across ages (dated by TCRdb to the mid-2010s). The receptor library was made with 5' RACE. Data came from an Illumina HiSeq 2500. The second PCR ran for roughly 7 to 11 cycles and used a J-beta primer mix along with a sample-barcoded 5' primer. TCRdb reran the public reads through fastp at Q25 and MiXCR, keeping productive beta chains. All rows with the same CDR3 protein become a single entry with the most common DNA and genes. This sample comprises about 800,000 distinct CDR3 sequences, roughly 25% of them detected only once. Under 4.5% of the sample is taken by the ten largest. These sequences were also reported in another study, on T cells of mothers and their children.

The sequenced sample consisted of blood. The receptor source for this set is a boy younger than 18 in good health.

This clonotype has just a few counts. The CDR3 is CASSLGLSSYNSPLHF. The CDR3 DNA reads as TGTGCCAGCAGCTTAGGGCTGAGCTCCTATAATTCACCCCTCCACTTT. The chain carries TRBV7-2 and TRBJ1-6; D not certain. The CDR3 is 16 residues long. Germline assignment: CDR1 SGHTA and CDR2 FQGNSA. The V gene lost 1 base and the J gene lost 0 bases, with 7 bases spanning the gap. The whole variable domain, remainder taken from reference TRBV7-2 and TRBJ1-6, is GAGVSQSPSNKVTEKGKDVELRCDPISGHTALYWYRQSLGQGLEFLIYFQGNSAPDKSGLPSDRFSAERTGGSVSTLTIQRTQQEDSAVYLCASSLGLSSYNSPLHFGNGTRLTVT.

The CDR3 loop reads CSVEGEGGQPQHF. Written as DNA, the CDR3 is TGCAGCGTTGAAGGGGAAGGGGGTCAGCCCCAGCATTTT. The V and J genes are TRBV29-1 and TRBJ1-5; D might be TRBD1 (6 bases). This CDR3 has 13 amino acids. The V and J ends lost 1 base and 6 bases respectively, with 10 bases between them. In germline, CDR1 is SQVTM, CDR2 ANQGSEA.

The rearrangement links TRBV7-3 to TRBJ2-1; D remains ambiguous. The end of the DNA fits TRBJ2-7 better, so the J call may be wrong. This CDR3 contains 14 residues. Germline CDR1 reads SGHTA; CDR2 reads FQGTGA. CDR3 sequence (DNA): TGTGCCAGCAGCTCCGACCCGCATTCCTACGAGCAGTACTTC. The encoded protein is CASSSDPHSYEQYF.

The V gene is TRBV4-1, the J gene TRBJ1-4; D ambiguous. The germline gives CDR1 MGHRA, CDR2 YSYEKL. The CDR3 runs to 16 residues. V was trimmed by 1 base and J by 8 bases, leaving 17 bases between them. In DNA form, the CDR3 reads TGCGCCAGCAGCCAAGGAGTCCGGGCGGGTAGCGAAAAACTGTTTTTT. It encodes CASSQGVRAGSEKLFF.

The sample holds many counts of this clonotype. This chain connects TRBV29-1 to TRBJ1-1; no clear D gene. This CDR3 spans 13 amino acids. The V and J ends lost 7 bases and 0 bases respectively, with 12 bases between them. The germline V gene has CDR1 SQVTM and CDR2 ANQGSEA. DNA of the CDR3: TGCAGCGCTCGATCAACTTTGAACACTGAAGCTTTCTTT. Translating gives CSARSTLNTEAFF.

The chain recombines TRBV28 with TRBJ1-5, with D maybe TRBD1 (5 bases). Germline assignment: CDR1 MDHEN and CDR2 SYDVKM. The V gene lost 4 bases and the J gene lost 7 bases, with 17 bases spanning the gap. This CDR3 has 15 amino acids. CDR3: CASSWGRWGRQPQHF. CDR3 DNA sequence: TGTGCCAGCAGTTGGGGGAGGTGGGGTCGACAGCCCCAGCATTTT.

The genes are TRBV6-6 and TRBJ1-1; D possibly corresponds to TRBD1 (5 bases). Trimming removed 10 bases at V and 6 bases at J, with 24 bases between. Germline CDR1 MNHNY, CDR2 SVGAGI (reference sequence). This CDR3 comprises 15 residues. Here the CDR3 reads CANNPSGQGSAEAFF. The CDR3 nucleotides are TGTGCCAACAACCCCTCTGGGCAGGGTAGCGCTGAAGCTTTCTTT.

This clonotype showed up just a few times. The chain is built from TRBV19 and TRBJ2-7, with 8 bases matching TRBD2. Germline V gene data show CDR1 as LNHDA and CDR2 as SQIVND (reference sequence). V trimming: 6 bases; J trimming: 4 bases; junction bases outside the gene matches: 11. This CDR3 comprises 15 residues. The DNA of the CDR3 is TGTGCCAGTAGGTCACCGGGAGGGCCCGGTTACGAGCAGTACTTC. Residues: CASRSPGGPGYEQYF.

The CDR3 coding sequence is TGTGCCACCAGTGATCCGCTGTCAGCGCCCCAAGAGACCCAGTACTTC. Protein sequence: CATSDPLSAPQETQYF. The chain joins TRBV24-1 to TRBJ2-5; no clear D gene. Germline CDR1 KGHDR, CDR2 SFDVKD. With 3 bases removed from V and 1 base from J, the gap between germline ends came to 14 bases. CDR3 length: 16 residues.

With regard to this clonotype: One end of the junction fails to match germline, which may point to a read error. V gene TRBV7-2 combines with J gene TRBJ2-7, with D possibly being TRBD1 or TRBD2 (6 bases each). This CDR3 comprises 12 residues. The V gene's germline CDR1 is SGHTA and CDR2 FQGNSA. The CDR3 DNA sequence: TGTGCCAGCAGCTTGGACGGGGGCCCCTGGAACTTC. Encoded protein: CASSLDGGPWNF.

This clonotype has ten or more counts. The gene calls are TRBV14 and TRBJ2-5; D unclear. The CDR3 covers 13 residues. Trimming cost V 2 bases and J 5 bases, with 9 bases left between them. Germline V gene lookup returns CDR1 SGHDN and CDR2 FVKESK. CDR3 in amino acids: CASSQYVWETQYF. The CDR3 coding sequence is TGTGCCAGCAGCCAATACGTCTGGGAGACCCAGTACTTC.

In its sample, this clonotype was seen a few times. V is TRBV6-5 and J is TRBJ2-7, with D perhaps matching TRBD2 (7 bases). Trimming took 4 bases from V and 4 from J, leaving 14 bases between them. Germline CDR1 is MNHEY and CDR2 is SVGAGI. The CDR3 covers 14 residues. CDR3 nucleotide sequence: TGTGCCAGCAGTTCCGGGGAGGGGGTATACGAGCAGTACTTC. It translates to CASSSGEGVYEQYF.

The chain employs TRBV13 and TRBJ2-5; TRBD2 matches at 13 bases. The DNA end lines up better with TRBJ2-7; the J call may be wrong. Germline V gene data show CDR1 as PRHDT and CDR2 as FYEKMQ (reference sequence). This CDR3 is 15 amino acids long. The CDR3 spells CASNHRTSGRSEQYF. The CDR3 bases are TGTGCCAGCAACCATAGGACTAGCGGGAGAAGCGAGCAGTACTTC.

This clonotype has only a few counts. The J gene is TRBJ2-5, the V gene TRBV4-1, with D unclear. The length of the CDR3 is 13 residues. V lost 6 bases and J lost 2, with 10 bases in between. Germline V gene data show CDR1 as MGHRA and CDR2 as YSYEKL. CDR3 amino acids: CASSLWHQETQYF. The CDR3 bases are TGCGCCAGCAGTCTATGGCATCAAGAGACCCAGTACTTC.

This clonotype was detected a few times. The genes are TRBV27 and TRBJ2-1; no definite D call. The CDR3 length is 16 residues. Germline CDR1 reads MNHEY; CDR2 reads SMNVEV (reference sequence). V shed 0 bases and J shed 8 bases, with 17 bases lying between them. The DNA of the CDR3 is TGTGCCAGCAGTTTATCGTTTAGGCTAGTATTCCATGAGCAGTTCTTC. This codes for CASSLSFRLVFHEQFF.

This rearrangement joins TRBV20-1 to TRBJ2-7; D is perhaps TRBD1 or TRBD2 (6 bases each). Germline CDR1 DFQATT, CDR2 SNEGSKA (reference sequence). The ends were cut back, 6 bases at V and 3 bases at J, with 9 bases in the middle. CDR3 length equals 11 residues. DNA for the CDR3: TGCAGTGCAGAGGGGGGCTACGAGCAGTACTTC. This gives the protein CSAEGGYEQYF.

This clonotype was counted a few times. The chain joins TRBV5-1 to TRBJ1-4, with a tentative D call TRBD1 (5 bases). Germline V gene data show CDR1 as SGHRS and CDR2 as YFSETQ. The V and J ends lost 5 bases and 1 base respectively, with 9 bases between them. This CDR3 is built from 14 residues. The CDR3 DNA is TGCGCCAGCAGGGAGGGGTTAACTAATGAAAAACTGTTTTTT. Its translation is CASREGLTNEKLFF.

V gene TRBV6-5 combines with J gene TRBJ1-4; 8 bases line up with TRBD1. Losses at the gene ends were 7 bases for V and 3 bases for J; bases not matched to a gene: 7. The CDR3 loop spans 15 amino acids. The V gene's germline CDR1 is MNHEY and CDR2 SVGAGI. The CDR3 DNA reads TGTGCCAGCACCAAAGGACAGGGACCTAATGAAAAACTGTTTTTT. It codes for CASTKGQGPNEKLFF.

This CDR3 is CASSPDRNSYEQYF. The CDR3, as DNA: TGTGCCAGCAGTCCGGACAGGAACTCCTACGAGCAGTACTTC. The V call is TRBV28, the J call TRBJ2-7; 7 nucleotides agree with TRBD1. The CDR3 is 14 residues long. The germline CDR1 and CDR2 sequences are MDHEN and SYDVKM. After removal of 5 bases from V and 0 bases from J, the junction contained 4 bases not matched to a gene.

The chain uses TRBV28 and TRBJ1-2, with 8 bases fitting TRBD1. CDR3 length: 15 amino acids. V was clipped by 5 bases and J by 4 bases; unmatched bases: 9. Per germline, CDR1 MDHEN and CDR2 SYDVKM. The CDR3 DNA reads as TGTGCCAGCAGTCCGACAGGGGCAACCCCCTATGGCTACACCTTC. It translates to CASSPTGATPYGYTF.

The rearrangement links TRBV25-1 to TRBJ2-5; 9 bases map to TRBD2. The closer fit of TRBJ2-7 to the DNA end suggests the J call may be wrong. The CDR3 runs to 16 residues. Germline CDR1 reads MGHDK; CDR2 reads SYGVNS. CDR3 nucleotide sequence: TGTGCCAGCAGTGAACTCATAGCGGGAGTCCGCTACGAGCAGTACTTC. Translating it yields CASSELIAGVRYEQYF.

This clonotype was seen a few times. The chain joins TRBV6-5 to TRBJ2-7, with TRBD2 matching over 9 bases. Germline V gene lookup returns CDR1 MNHEY and CDR2 SVGAGI. After removal of 5 bases from V and 4 bases from J, the junction contained 6 bases not matched to a gene. This CDR3 contains 14 residues. The CDR3 nucleotides read TGTGCCAGCAGTATAGCGGGAGAGGCATACGAGCAGTACTTC. Amino acids: CASSIAGEAYEQYF.

This clonotype was picked up a small number of times. The chain employs TRBV6-5 and TRBJ2-3; 10 nucleotides line up with TRBD2. The length of the CDR3 is 17 residues. Germline V gene data show CDR1 as MNHEY and CDR2 as SVGAGI. V shed 0 bases, J shed 2 bases, and the junction held 5 bases outside the gene matches. Here the CDR3 DNA reads TGTGCCAGCAGTTACTCCGCTAGCGGGAGATTCACAGATACGCAGTATTTT. Translation: CASSYSASGRFTDTQYF.

The rearrangement links TRBV28 to TRBJ1-2; no reliable D call. In germline, CDR1 is MDHEN, CDR2 SYDVKM. V was trimmed by 4 bases and J by 4 bases, leaving 16 bases between them. This CDR3 is 15 amino acids long. The CDR3 region has the DNA TGTGCCAGCAGTTCCCCACGACGGAAACTCTATGGCTACACCTTC. This encodes CASSSPRRKLYGYTF.

At least ten counts were recorded for this clonotype. The chain recombines TRBV7-9 with TRBJ2-3, with 12 bases that match TRBD2. CDR1 SEHNR and CDR2 FQNEAQ come from the germline V gene (reference sequence). The CDR3 runs 18 residues. V was pared by 6 bases and J by 1 base, with 11 bases of the junction left unmatched. The CDR3 region is CASSDARLAGARTDTQYF. In DNA, the CDR3 is TGTGCCAGCAGTGATGCCAGACTAGCGGGGGCCCGCACAGATACGCAGTATTTT.

V usage is TRBV19 and J usage is TRBJ2-5, with D unresolved. The DNA end is more similar to TRBJ2-7, so the J call may be wrong. CDR1 is LNHDA, CDR2 SQIVND, per germline (reference sequence). This CDR3 is 15 amino acids long. In DNA form, the CDR3 reads TGTGCCAGTAGTCCTACCGCTGTTGGGCTCTACGAGCAGTACTTC. Translating gives CASSPTAVGLYEQYF.

This rearrangement joins TRBV2 to TRBJ2-1; TRBD2 agrees at 12 bases. This CDR3 is 17 amino acids long. Trimming took 0 bases from V and 8 from J; bases not matched to a gene: 8. Germline V gene data show CDR1 as SNHLY and CDR2 as FYNNEI. The CDR3 reads CASSEARTSGIADEQFF. CDR3 DNA: TGTGCCAGCAGTGAAGCGAGGACTAGCGGGATTGCAGATGAGCAGTTCTTC.

This chain joins TRBV18 and TRBJ2-3, with D unclear. The germline V gene encodes CDR1 KGHSH and CDR2 LQKENI. Trimming shortened V by 6 bases and J by 4 bases, and 14 bases separated the two germline ends. There are 14 residues in the CDR3. The CDR3 here is CASSPDRSADTQYF. CDR3 DNA sequence: TGTGCCAGCTCTCCGGATAGGAGCGCAGATACGCAGTATTTT.